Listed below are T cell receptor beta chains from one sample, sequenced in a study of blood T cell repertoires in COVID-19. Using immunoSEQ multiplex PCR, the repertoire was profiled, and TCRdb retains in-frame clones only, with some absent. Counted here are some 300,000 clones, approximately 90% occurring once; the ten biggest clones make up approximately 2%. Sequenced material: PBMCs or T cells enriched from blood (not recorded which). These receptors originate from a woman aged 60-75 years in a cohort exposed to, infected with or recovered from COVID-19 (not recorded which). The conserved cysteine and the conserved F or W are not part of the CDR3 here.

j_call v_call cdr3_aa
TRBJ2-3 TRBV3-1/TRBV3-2 ASSQDLGASGISDTQY
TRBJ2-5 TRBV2 ASNRDFQETQY
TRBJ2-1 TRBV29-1 SVEDSLGGRARTYNEQF
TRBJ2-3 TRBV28 ASTSARVVTDTQY
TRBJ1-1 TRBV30 AWSVGTEAF
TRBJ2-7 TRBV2 ASFEEGTGGDEQY
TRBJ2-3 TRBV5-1 ASSWTSGGISTDTQY
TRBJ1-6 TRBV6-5 ATAREARSPLH
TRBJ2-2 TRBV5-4 ASSLRGNGELF
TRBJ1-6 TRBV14 ASSGNGVYNSPLH
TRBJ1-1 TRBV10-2 ASSESGGETEAF
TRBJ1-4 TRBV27 ASSSPGTGNEKLF
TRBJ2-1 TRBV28 ASSLAAYNEQF
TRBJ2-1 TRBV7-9 ASSFSSGEDNEQF
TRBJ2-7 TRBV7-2 ASSHPGLGYEQY
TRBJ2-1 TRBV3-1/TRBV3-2 ASSRGLNEQF
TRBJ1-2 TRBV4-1 ASSLGQGEGYGYT
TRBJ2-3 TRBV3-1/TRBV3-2 ASSQDWGRAPDTQY
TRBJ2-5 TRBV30 AWSPAGGHRETQY
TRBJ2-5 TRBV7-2 ASSLGNGKETQY
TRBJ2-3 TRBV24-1 ATSPLGGDTDTQY
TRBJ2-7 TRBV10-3 AIRTRTEGYEQY
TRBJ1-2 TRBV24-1 ATSERGGRGYT
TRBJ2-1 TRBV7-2 ASSSGLAGGPGGQF
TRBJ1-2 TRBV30 AWSISTGYGYT